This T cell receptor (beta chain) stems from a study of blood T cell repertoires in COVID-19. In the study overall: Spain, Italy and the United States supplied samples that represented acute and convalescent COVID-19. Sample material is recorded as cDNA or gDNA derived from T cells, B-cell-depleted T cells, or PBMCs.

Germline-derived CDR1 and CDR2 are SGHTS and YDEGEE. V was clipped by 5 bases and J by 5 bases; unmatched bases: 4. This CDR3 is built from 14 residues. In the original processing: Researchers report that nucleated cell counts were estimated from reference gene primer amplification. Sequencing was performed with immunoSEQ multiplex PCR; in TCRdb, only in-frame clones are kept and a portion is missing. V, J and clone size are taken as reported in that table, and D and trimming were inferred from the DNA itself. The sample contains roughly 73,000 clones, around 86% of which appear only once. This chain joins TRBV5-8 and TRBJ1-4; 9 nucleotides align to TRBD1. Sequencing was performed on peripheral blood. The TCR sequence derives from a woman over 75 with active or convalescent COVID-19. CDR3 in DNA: TGTGCCAGCAGGCCCGGACAGGGGAATGAAAAACTGTTTTTT. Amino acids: CASRPGQGNEKLFF.